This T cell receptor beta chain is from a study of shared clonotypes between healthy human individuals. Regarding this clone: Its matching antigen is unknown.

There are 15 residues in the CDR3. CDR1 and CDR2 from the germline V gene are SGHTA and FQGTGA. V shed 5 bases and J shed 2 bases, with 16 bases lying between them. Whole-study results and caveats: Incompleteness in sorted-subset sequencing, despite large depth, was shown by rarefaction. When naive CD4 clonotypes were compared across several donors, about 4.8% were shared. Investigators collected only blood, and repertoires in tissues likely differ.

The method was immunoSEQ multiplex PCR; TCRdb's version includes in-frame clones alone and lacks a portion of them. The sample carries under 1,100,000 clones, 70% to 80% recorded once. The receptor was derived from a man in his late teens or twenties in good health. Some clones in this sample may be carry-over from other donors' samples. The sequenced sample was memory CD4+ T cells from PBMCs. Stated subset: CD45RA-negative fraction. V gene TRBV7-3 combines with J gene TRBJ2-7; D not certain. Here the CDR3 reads CASSPYPGPTYEQYF. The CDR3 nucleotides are TGTGCCAGCAGCCCCTATCCGGGCCCGACCTACGAGCAGTACTTC.